This is a list of T cell receptor beta chains from one sample in a study of OX40 agonist ivuxolimab in advanced cancers. The table came from immunoSEQ multiplex PCR; TCRdb's copy has only in-frame clones and leaves some out. The sample shows about 48,000 clones, around 89% of them seen only once. This specimen was CD4+ or CD8+ T cells sorted from blood, taken in a trial of the OX40 agonist ivuxolimab. The source is an adult with an advanced solid tumor such as melanoma, head and neck, liver or kidney cancer. CDR3s include the opening cysteine and the closing phenylalanine or tryptophan.

V,J,CDR3
TRBV7-9,TRBJ1-1,CASSLAQGMNTEAFF
TRBV5-6,TRBJ2-1,CASSRGKHSSYNEQFF
TRBV7-9,TRBJ2-2,CASSLSQGDTGELFF
TRBV29-1,TRBJ2-2,CSALWGAGELFF
TRBV13,TRBJ2-5,CASSTDRDQETQYF
TRBV4-2,TRBJ1-1,CASSQGMNTEAFF
TRBV10-2,TRBJ2-5,CASQGSGVQETQYF
TRBV19,TRBJ2-7,CASSIDGTGDLYEQYF
TRBV27,TRBJ2-3,CASSPTDSPTDTQYF
TRBV7-8,TRBJ1-1,CASSLFLGQHNTEAFF
TRBV4-1,TRBJ2-1,CASSQRTGDHEQFF
TRBV5-1,TRBJ1-3,CASSFDQGLENTIYF
TRBV14,TRBJ2-7,CASSQQRNSYEQYF
TRBV11-2,TRBJ2-7,CASSLVEGSEQYF
TRBV5-1,TRBJ2-5,CASSLGDRGPETQYF
TRBV4-2,TRBJ2-1,CASGPRAGGPNEQFF
TRBV4-1,TRBJ2-2,CASSLRPFPRDTGELFF
TRBV27,TRBJ1-3,CASSLSVTPGNTIYF
TRBV5-1,TRBJ2-7,CASSLTSTGINIRFAYEQYF
TRBV28,TRBJ2-3,CASSLTPGVRSTDTQYF
TRBV7-2,TRBJ1-2,CASSSISTLQGPGYTF
TRBV6-5,TRBJ2-3,CASSLKGLAGELQYF
TRBV9,TRBJ2-7,CASSVGGDSYEQYF
TRBV9,TRBJ1-1,CASSVYVTGSEAFF
TRBV13,TRBJ2-5,CASSFPSEETQYF
TRBV7-9,TRBJ2-1,CASSTLPGNANEQFF
TRBV4-1,TRBJ1-1,CASSQVAGGEAFF
TRBV28,TRBJ2-5,CASSSRLAVSQETQYF
TRBV11-2,TRBJ2-4,CASSGGQGWAKNIQYF
TRBV21-1,TRBJ2-7,CASVEGPYEQYF
TRBV29-1,TRBJ1-1,CSVESGLGTEAFF
TRBV9,TRBJ2-3,CASSPPEGGQSDTQYF
TRBV10-1,TRBJ1-3,CASSADLSGNTIYF
TRBV14,TRBJ2-7,CASSQDFGDSYEQYF
TRBV6-1,TRBJ1-1,CASSEVPSVVMNTEAFF
TRBV19,TRBJ1-1,CASDSLPGEAFF
TRBV19,TRBJ1-1,CASSIGPNTEAFF
TRBV4-1,TRBJ2-7,CASSQVQSSYEQYF
TRBV7-9,TRBJ2-7,CASDPVGGTSYEQYF
TRBV16,TRBJ1-1,CASSQSVAEAFF
TRBV4-1,TRBJ2-5,CASSQDPVGYTQETQYF
TRBV5-1,TRBJ1-6,CASSPQENNSPLHF
TRBV7-9,TRBJ2-1,CASSPEAGPSYNEQFF
TRBV19,TRBJ1-6,CASSPGQYNSPLHF
TRBV9,TRBJ2-1,CASSLTSANEQFF
TRBV19,TRBJ1-6,CASSIGDRSNSPLHF
TRBV14,TRBJ2-7,CASSQAWGLAGELKQYF
TRBV19,TRBJ2-7,CASSAGGSEQYF
TRBV5-6,TRBJ2-1,CASSSRAGLAHYNEQFF
TRBV9,TRBJ2-1,CASSVGDSEYNEQFF
TRBV11-2,TRBJ1-2,CASSFFSVGYTF
TRBV27,TRBJ2-1,CASSYQTGFSYNEQFF
TRBV6-4,TRBJ2-1,CASSPLASSYNEQFF
TRBV30,TRBJ2-7,CAWAAEGYEQYF
TRBV6-1,TRBJ2-7,CASGDGPYEQYF
TRBV27,TRBJ2-7,CASSAGTSSYEQYF
TRBV9,TRBJ2-5,CASSPSGDRQETQYF
TRBV10-2,TRBJ2-5,CASSDGGTETQYF
TRBV28,TRBJ2-5,CASSWTRETQYF
TRBV7-7,TRBJ1-4,CASSHRDSPEKLFF